This TCR beta chain was captured by sequencing in a study of blood T cells in healthy people across ages. As regards this clonotype: The junction departs from germline at one end; a sequencing error may be responsible.

For the second PCR, which ran for about 6 to 11 cycles, a sample-barcoded 5' primer and a J-beta primer mix were used. TCRdb recomputed calls from the 5' RACE reads with MiXCR, one row per CDR3 protein. The sample has 550,000 to 700,000 distinct CDR3 sequences; 27% are singletons. Germline values: CDR1 DFQATT, CDR2 SNEGSKA (reference sequence). CDR3 size: 12 residues. This chain joins TRBV20-1 and TRBJ2-5; D possibly corresponds to TRBD1 (5 bases). This clonotype originated in a woman between 65 and 79 years old in good health. The sample comprised blood. The CDR3 spells CSALDTKETQYF. As DNA, the CDR3 is TGCAGTGCCCTGGACACCAAAGAGACTCAGTACTTC.